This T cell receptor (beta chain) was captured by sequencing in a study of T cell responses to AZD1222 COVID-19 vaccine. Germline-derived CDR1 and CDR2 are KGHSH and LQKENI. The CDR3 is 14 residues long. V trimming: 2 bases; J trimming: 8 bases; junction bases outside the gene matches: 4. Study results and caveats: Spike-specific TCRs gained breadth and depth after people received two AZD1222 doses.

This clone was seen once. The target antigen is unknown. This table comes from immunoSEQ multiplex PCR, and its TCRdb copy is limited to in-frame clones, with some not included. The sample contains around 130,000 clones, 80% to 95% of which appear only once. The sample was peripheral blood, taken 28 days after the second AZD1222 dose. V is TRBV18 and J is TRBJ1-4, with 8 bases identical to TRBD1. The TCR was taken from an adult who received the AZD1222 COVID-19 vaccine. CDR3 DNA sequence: TGTGCCAGCTCACCAGTGACAGGGGCAGAAAAACTGTTTTTT. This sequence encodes CASSPVTGAEKLFF.